This T cell receptor (beta chain) appears in the sequencing data of a study of blood T cells in healthy people across ages (dated by TCRdb to between 2014 and 2017). About the study as a whole: In model experiments, roughly one uniquely barcoded TCR beta cDNA molecule per two T cells was captured by template switching. The study measured age-related changes in TCR beta repertoire diversity using deep sequencing normalized with unique cDNA molecular identifiers. Four age groups were formed from the donors: young (average approximately 15 years), middle-aged (approximately 40), aged (approximately 60) and long-lived (82). To avoid experimental bias, donors of different ages were randomly spread across the sequencing lanes. Two additional independent replicas of 1 million unique cDNA reads from the same blood draw were analyzed for two donors (one aged 18 to 30 and one aged 80 or older).

Summary of the overall study and its limitations: Observed TCR beta diversity correlated strongly with the percentage of naive T cells measured by flow cytometry. Estimates of total diversity from one million sequenced T cells were regarded as lower bounds and underestimates. Because the CMV infection status of the donors was unknown, age-related changes in expanded clonotypes may potentially have been confounded. As age increased, observed TCR beta diversity per million T cells dropped in a roughly linear way, and a significant reduction was already evident by age 40. Bulk unsorted PBMC profiling prevented conclusive comparison of naive and antigen-experienced compartments. Compared with the aged group, more naive CD4+ T cells, fewer expanded clones and increased TCR diversity were shown by the long-lived group, suggesting age selection.

The donors were roughly 40 Caucasian individuals from Russia, aged roughly 6 to 100 years, who were systemically healthy. Each donor gave approximately 10 milliliters of peripheral blood, collected into EDTA-treated Vacutainer tubes. Ficoll-Paque density-gradient centrifugation was used to isolate PBMCs, with at least 6.5 million per sample. Total RNA, at least 6 micrograms per sample, was extracted from PBMCs with Trizol reagent. The percentages of naive CD45RAhigh/CD27high T cells were determined by flow cytometry on a PBMC aliquot from every donor. V and J are trimmed by 4 bases and 4 bases, and the gene matches miss 6 bases of the junction. Including the terminal cysteine and phenylalanine, the CDR3 comprises 15 residues. The sequence is cut down to CDR3 DNA, 45 bases in frame from base 1. From a lookup of the germline V gene, CDR1 and CDR2 are SGHTA and FQGNSA. Turning to this clonotype: The antigen it recognizes is unknown. Within one base of it there is no much larger clone, and no base qualities were kept.

Libraries were constructed by 5' RACE. Sequencing was performed on an Illumina HiSeq 2500. The second PCR ran for roughly 7 to 11 cycles and used a J-beta primer mix along with a sample-barcoded 5' primer. A template-switch 5' adaptor carrying 12 random nucleotides introduced a unique molecular identifier onto each TCR beta cDNA molecule. Each sample yielded at least 2.5 million CDR3-containing paired-end reads. All of the RNA was converted into first-strand cDNA using the Mint cDNA synthesis kit, with a TRBC-specific oligonucleotide serving as the primer. Following uracil-DNA glycosylase treatment, a first 18-cycle PCR with universal primers M1SS and BC2_uni_R was performed on all cDNA. On the study's bioinformatics: Normalization of each sample was performed by random selection of 1 million high-quality reads, each carrying a distinct molecular identifier. Instead of being binned into consensus sequences, reads with shared molecular identifiers were discarded. MiTCR, set to a Q25 quality threshold and the strictest error-elimination algorithm, was used for CDR3 identification, clonotype clustering and error correction. A nonparametric unseen species model using Euler transformation provided a lower-bound estimate of total TCR beta diversity. The raw public data were reprocessed by TCRdb itself: fastp quality trimming at Q25, MiXCR clonotype calling, in-frame beta chains only. Every distinct CDR3 protein forms one entry, paired with its most common genes and DNA. The V and J calls reflect TCRdb's pipeline rather than the authors' work. The sample profile shows 1.4 million or so distinct CDR3 sequences; about 45% of them were found once. The ten largest make up approximately 4% of the sample.

This receptor was obtained from a woman aged 18-29 years in good health. This chain joins TRBV7-2 to TRBJ1-2, with 10 central nucleotides matching TRBD1. Sequencing was carried out using blood. The CDR3 corresponds to CASSSGTGDSYGYTF. In nucleotides, the sequence is TGTGCCAGCAGCTCCGGGACAGGGGATTCCTATGGCTACACCTTC.